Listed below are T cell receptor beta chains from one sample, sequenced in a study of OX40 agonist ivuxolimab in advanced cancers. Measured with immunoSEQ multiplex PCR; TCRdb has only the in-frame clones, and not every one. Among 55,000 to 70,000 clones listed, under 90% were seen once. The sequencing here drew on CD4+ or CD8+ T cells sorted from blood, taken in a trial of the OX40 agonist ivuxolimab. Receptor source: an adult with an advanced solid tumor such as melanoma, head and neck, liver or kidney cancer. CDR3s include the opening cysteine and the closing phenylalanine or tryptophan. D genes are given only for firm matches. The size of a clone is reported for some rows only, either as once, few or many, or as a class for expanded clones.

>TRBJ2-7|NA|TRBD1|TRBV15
CATSSDGLGTGMPYEQYF
TGTGCCACCAGCTCGGATGGCCTGGGGACAGGGATGCCCTACGAGCAGTACTTC
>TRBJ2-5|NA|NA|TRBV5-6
CASSLRNQETQYF
TGTGCCAGCAGCTTGCGGAACCAAGAGACCCAGTACTTC
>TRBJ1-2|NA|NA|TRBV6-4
CASSPEFVGHYGYTF
TGTGCCAGCAGCCCCGAGTTCGTAGGTCACTATGGCTACACCTTC
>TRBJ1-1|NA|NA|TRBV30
CAWSVLGGAGTEAFF
TGTGCCTGGAGTGTTTTGGGGGGGGCAGGCACTGAAGCTTTCTTT
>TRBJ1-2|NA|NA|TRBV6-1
CASRPRGEAYGYTF
TGTGCCAGTCGTCCTCGGGGGGAGGCCTATGGCTACACCTTC
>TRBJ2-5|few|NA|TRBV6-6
CASSYREGETQYF
TGTGCCAGCAGTTATCGGGAAGGAGAGACCCAGTACTTC
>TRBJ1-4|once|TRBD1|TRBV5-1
CASSLQTGGEKLFF
TGCGCCAGCAGCTTACAGACAGGGGGTGAAAAACTGTTTTTT
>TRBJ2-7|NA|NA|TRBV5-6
CASSTTSYEQYF
TGTGCCAGCAGCACGACTTCCTACGAGCAGTACTTC
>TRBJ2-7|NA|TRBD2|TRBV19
CASSTLGGAYEQYF
TGTGCCAGTAGTACCCTGGGAGGGGCCTACGAGCAGTACTTC
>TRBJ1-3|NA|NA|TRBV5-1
CASSPMGGAGNTIYF
TGCGCCAGCAGCCCTATGGGGGGGGCTGGAAACACCATATATTTT
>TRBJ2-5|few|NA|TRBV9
CASSPSTMVWETQYF
TGTGCCAGCAGCCCTTCTACTATGGTTTGGGAGACCCAGTACTTC
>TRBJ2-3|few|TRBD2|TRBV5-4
CASSRAGGTDTQYF
TGTGCCAGCAGCCGAGCGGGGGGGACAGATACGCAGTATTTT
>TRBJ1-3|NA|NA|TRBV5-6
CASRRLRASGNTIYF
TGTGCCAGCAGACGTCTCAGAGCCTCTGGAAACACCATATATTTT
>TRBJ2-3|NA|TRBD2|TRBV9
CASSVSSGGAGDTQYF
TGTGCCAGCAGCGTGTCTAGCGGGGGGGCCGGGGATACGCAGTATTTT
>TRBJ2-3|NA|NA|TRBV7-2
CASSLRRQGPTDTQYF
TGTGCCAGCAGCTTAAGGCGGCAGGGGCCCACAGATACGCAGTATTTT
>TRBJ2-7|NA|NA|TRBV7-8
CASSPVEVIHEQYF
TGTGCCAGCAGCCCCGTAGAGGTGATACACGAGCAGTATTTC